Listed below are T cell receptor beta chains from one sample, sequenced in a study of blood T cell repertoires in COVID-19. The protocol was immunoSEQ multiplex PCR, while the TCRdb copy is restricted to in-frame clones and leaves out a portion. The table has more than 300,000 clones, approximately 91% seen once; the top ten hold 3.5% to 5%. The sequenced sample was PBMCs or T cells enriched from blood (not recorded which). Receptors were obtained from a woman in her twenties or thirties who had been exposed to COVID-19. Each CDR3 is given with its conserved first and last residue. A row's size may be missing; if present it is once, few, many or a size class.

cdr3_aa: CASTVSSGNTIYF
clone_size: .
j_call: TRBJ1-3
v_call: TRBV6-5
cdr3_length: 13

cdr3_aa: CASSLGMTGDQPQHF
clone_size: .
j_call: TRBJ1-5
v_call: TRBV13
cdr3_length: 15

cdr3_aa: CASSLVTDSYGYTF
clone_size: few
j_call: TRBJ1-2
v_call: TRBV5-1
cdr3_length: 14

cdr3_aa: CASSPRDSQPQHF
clone_size: few
j_call: TRBJ1-5
v_call: TRBV18
cdr3_length: 13

cdr3_aa: CASSSGQGYGYTF
clone_size: .
j_call: TRBJ1-2
v_call: TRBV6-6
cdr3_length: 13

cdr3_aa: CAWSLAGNNYGYTF
clone_size: many
j_call: TRBJ1-2
v_call: TRBV30
cdr3_length: 14

cdr3_aa: CATSDSRVPYGYTF
clone_size: .
j_call: TRBJ1-2
v_call: TRBV24-1
cdr3_length: 14

cdr3_aa: CSASSTGVGYTF
clone_size: .
j_call: TRBJ1-2
v_call: TRBV20-1
cdr3_length: 12

cdr3_aa: CASSPIDRGGNQPQHF
clone_size: .
j_call: TRBJ1-5
v_call: TRBV19
cdr3_length: 16

cdr3_aa: CASSIDRDYNEQFF
clone_size: .
j_call: TRBJ2-1
v_call: TRBV5-1
cdr3_length: 14

cdr3_aa: CASSRKGTATSYRPNTEAFF
clone_size: .
j_call: TRBJ1-1
v_call: TRBV19
cdr3_length: 20

cdr3_aa: CASSTRRGAVGTEAFF
clone_size: .
j_call: TRBJ1-1
v_call: TRBV7-2
cdr3_length: 16

cdr3_aa: CASSVASGGTSSTDTQYF
clone_size: .
j_call: TRBJ2-3
v_call: TRBV9
cdr3_length: 18

cdr3_aa: CATSRDPGVTEAFF
clone_size: .
j_call: TRBJ1-1
v_call: TRBV15
cdr3_length: 14

cdr3_aa: CASSYSKAGAKPEQYF
clone_size: .
j_call: TRBJ2-7
v_call: TRBV6-5
cdr3_length: 16

cdr3_aa: CASSPTGDGYTF
clone_size: .
j_call: TRBJ1-2
v_call: TRBV7-9
cdr3_length: 12

cdr3_aa: CASSANLGGNTIYF
clone_size: .
j_call: TRBJ1-3
v_call: TRBV9
cdr3_length: 14

cdr3_aa: CAISALLTTGYEKLFF
clone_size: .
j_call: TRBJ1-4
v_call: TRBV10-3
cdr3_length: 16

cdr3_aa: CAISAGDVYSGANVLTF
clone_size: .
j_call: TRBJ2-6
v_call: TRBV10-3
cdr3_length: 17

cdr3_aa: CASSPSDRNYGYTF
clone_size: .
j_call: TRBJ1-2
v_call: TRBV3-1/TRBV3-2
cdr3_length: 14

cdr3_aa: CASSLEMGGDYGYTF
clone_size: .
j_call: TRBJ1-2
v_call: TRBV7-9
cdr3_length: 15

cdr3_aa: CATSDFEINYGYTF
clone_size: .
j_call: TRBJ1-2
v_call: TRBV24-1
cdr3_length: 14

cdr3_aa: CASSPVRGGYEQYF
clone_size: .
j_call: TRBJ2-7
v_call: TRBV18
cdr3_length: 14

cdr3_aa: CASRLVPSRGETSPLHF
clone_size: .
j_call: TRBJ1-6
v_call: TRBV12-2
cdr3_length: 17

cdr3_aa: CASSGAGHQPQHF
clone_size: .
j_call: TRBJ1-5
v_call: TRBV12-3/TRBV12-4
cdr3_length: 13

cdr3_aa: CASSMWTSGEETQYF
clone_size: .
j_call: TRBJ2-5
v_call: TRBV7-9
cdr3_length: 15

cdr3_aa: CASSSQGDYNEQFF
clone_size: .
j_call: TRBJ2-1
v_call: TRBV5-1
cdr3_length: 14

cdr3_aa: CASSTSTGRSYGYTF
clone_size: .
j_call: TRBJ1-2
v_call: TRBV5-5
cdr3_length: 15

cdr3_aa: CASSLTHTYNEQFF
clone_size: .
j_call: TRBJ2-1
v_call: TRBV7-3
cdr3_length: 14

cdr3_aa: CASSYQRVVGNEQFF
clone_size: .
j_call: TRBJ2-1
v_call: TRBV6-5
cdr3_length: 15

cdr3_aa: CASSPIGDSRGIQYF
clone_size: .
j_call: TRBJ2-4
v_call: TRBV18
cdr3_length: 15

cdr3_aa: CASRPGQGMNEQFF
clone_size: .
j_call: TRBJ2-1
v_call: TRBV7-9
cdr3_length: 14

cdr3_aa: CATRQGVGDAGELFF
clone_size: few
j_call: TRBJ2-2
v_call: TRBV2
cdr3_length: 15

cdr3_aa: CASSQGSRSGGNNEKLFF
clone_size: once
j_call: TRBJ1-4
v_call: TRBV4-3
cdr3_length: 18

cdr3_aa: CASSPPGLASEDTQYF
clone_size: .
j_call: TRBJ2-3
v_call: TRBV7-9
cdr3_length: 16

cdr3_aa: CASSINYSNQPQHF
clone_size: .
j_call: TRBJ1-5
v_call: TRBV28
cdr3_length: 14

cdr3_aa: CASSHTGQLAQYF
clone_size: .
j_call: TRBJ2-3
v_call: TRBV4-3
cdr3_length: 13

cdr3_aa: CASSLRGVGTGLNTEAFF
clone_size: .
j_call: TRBJ1-1
v_call: TRBV5-5
cdr3_length: 18

cdr3_aa: CASSLNLGPRTGELFF
clone_size: once
j_call: TRBJ2-2
v_call: TRBV11-1
cdr3_length: 16

cdr3_aa: CASSNRADRDTGELFF
clone_size: .
j_call: TRBJ2-2
v_call: TRBV7-3
cdr3_length: 16

cdr3_aa: CASSLRTGSDEQYF
clone_size: .
j_call: TRBJ2-7
v_call: TRBV7-2
cdr3_length: 14

cdr3_aa: CAIGTEPNTEAFF
clone_size: .
j_call: TRBJ1-1
v_call: TRBV5-5
cdr3_length: 13

cdr3_aa: CASSQKGGGGNEQFF
clone_size: .
j_call: TRBJ2-1
v_call: TRBV3-1/TRBV3-2
cdr3_length: 15

cdr3_aa: CASSHRRQVGSGNTIYF
clone_size: .
j_call: TRBJ1-3
v_call: TRBV7-8
cdr3_length: 17

cdr3_aa: CASSLGGTGGEKLFF
clone_size: .
j_call: TRBJ1-4
v_call: TRBV5-4
cdr3_length: 15

cdr3_aa: CASRQAGLASEQYF
clone_size: .
j_call: TRBJ2-7
v_call: TRBV3-1/TRBV3-2
cdr3_length: 14

cdr3_aa: CASSLAGGPRADTQYF
clone_size: few
j_call: TRBJ2-3
v_call: TRBV7-2
cdr3_length: 16

cdr3_aa: CASRAGTGLGSPLHF
clone_size: .
j_call: TRBJ1-6
v_call: TRBV2
cdr3_length: 15

cdr3_aa: CASLGQLYGYTF
clone_size: .
j_call: TRBJ1-2
v_call: TRBV2
cdr3_length: 12

cdr3_aa: CASVRDRPHEKLFF
clone_size: once
j_call: TRBJ1-4
v_call: TRBV12-5
cdr3_length: 14

cdr3_aa: CASSQDRVAYGYTF
clone_size: .
j_call: TRBJ1-2
v_call: TRBV4-1
cdr3_length: 14

cdr3_aa: CASSPRAMGNQPQHF
clone_size: .
j_call: TRBJ1-5
v_call: TRBV27
cdr3_length: 15

cdr3_aa: CASSPPGAQETQYF
clone_size: .
j_call: TRBJ2-5
v_call: TRBV18
cdr3_length: 14

cdr3_aa: CASSLLGGDSGNTIYF
clone_size: .
j_call: TRBJ1-3
v_call: TRBV5-5
cdr3_length: 16